These T cell receptor beta chains were read from a single sample in a study of T-cell memory formation after mild COVID-19. TCRdb reprocessed the 5' RACE reads via MiXCR and lists one record per CDR3 protein. The sample contains approximately 290,000 distinct CDR3 sequences, just under 20% of which appear only once. The sequenced sample consisted of PBMCs or a T cell subset sorted from them (not recorded which). The receptor source for this set is a man between 18 and 35 years old who had mild COVID-19 (a few samples of this study predate the infection). Cell type and time point are not known. CDR3s include the opening cysteine and the closing phenylalanine or tryptophan. The order of the fields is J gene, V gene, D gene, clone size, CDR3 protein, CDR3 DNA. D genes are given only for firm matches. For some rows the clone size is stated as once, few or many, or as a class when expanded; others skip it.

J gene: TRBJ2-3
V gene: TRBV7-9
D gene: TRBD2
clone size: NA
CDR3 protein: CASSSPAGDTDTQYF
CDR3 DNA: TGTGCCAGCAGCTCACCAGCGGGGGACACAGATACGCAGTATTTT

J gene: TRBJ2-1
V gene: TRBV6-2/TRBV6-3
D gene: NA
clone size: NA
CDR3 protein: CAIREQGPVNEQFF
CDR3 DNA: TGTGCCATTCGGGAACAGGGACCGGTCAATGAGCAGTTCTTC

J gene: TRBJ2-3
V gene: TRBV7-9
D gene: NA
clone size: few
CDR3 protein: CASSSSGGGATDTQYF
CDR3 DNA: TGTGCCAGCAGCTCCAGTGGCGGGGGCGCGACAGATACGCAGTATTTT

J gene: TRBJ2-4
V gene: TRBV7-9
D gene: TRBD1
clone size: many
CDR3 protein: CASSPPGQGVYIQYF
CDR3 DNA: TGTGCCAGCAGCCCGCCGGGACAGGGAGTTTACATTCAGTACTTC

J gene: TRBJ2-3
V gene: TRBV20-1
D gene: TRBD2
clone size: NA
CDR3 protein: CSALGGAFNTQYF
CDR3 DNA: TGCAGTGCACTCGGGGGGGCTTTTAATACGCAGTATTTT

J gene: TRBJ1-1
V gene: TRBV7-9
D gene: NA
clone size: many
CDR3 protein: CASSLAVMNTEAFF
CDR3 DNA: TGTGCCAGCAGCCTGGCAGTCATGAACACTGAAGCTTTCTTT

J gene: TRBJ2-3
V gene: TRBV4-3
D gene: NA
clone size: few
CDR3 protein: CASSQETSGYLTDTQYF
CDR3 DNA: TGCGCCAGCAGCCAAGAAACGAGCGGGTATCTCACAGATACGCAGTATTTT

J gene: TRBJ1-1
V gene: TRBV7-9
D gene: NA
clone size: few
CDR3 protein: CASSLDGALAFF
CDR3 DNA: TGTGCCAGCAGCTTAGACGGAGCTTTGGCTTTCTTT

J gene: TRBJ2-3
V gene: TRBV5-1
D gene: NA
clone size: many
CDR3 protein: CASRPGGAASTDTQYF
CDR3 DNA: TGCGCCAGCAGACCCGGAGGGGCGGCTAGCACAGATACGCAGTATTTT

J gene: TRBJ1-6
V gene: TRBV2
D gene: TRBD1
clone size: few
CDR3 protein: CASSRETGGASPLHF
CDR3 DNA: TGTGCCAGCAGTCGCGAGACAGGGGGCGCTTCACCCCTCCACTTT

J gene: TRBJ1-1
V gene: TRBV7-6
D gene: NA
clone size: NA
CDR3 protein: CASSRDGSGEAFF
CDR3 DNA: TGTGCCAGCAGCAGGGACGGGTCCGGTGAAGCTTTCTTT

J gene: TRBJ1-2
V gene: TRBV4-1
D gene: NA
clone size: NA
CDR3 protein: CASSQAGAGSYTF
CDR3 DNA: TGCGCCAGCAGCCAAGCTGGGGCTGGCAGCTACACCTTC

J gene: TRBJ2-1
V gene: TRBV5-1
D gene: TRBD1
clone size: NA
CDR3 protein: CASSPGTGTYNEQFF
CDR3 DNA: TGCGCCAGCAGCCCCGGGACAGGGACTTACAATGAGCAGTTCTTC

J gene: TRBJ2-2
V gene: TRBV12-3/TRBV12-4
D gene: NA
clone size: few
CDR3 protein: CASSLLGPGTGELFF
CDR3 DNA: TGTGCCAGCAGTTTATTGGGGCCGGGCACCGGGGAGCTGTTTTTT

J gene: TRBJ2-3
V gene: TRBV6-5
D gene: NA
clone size: few
CDR3 protein: CASSYGPAGTDTQYF
CDR3 DNA: TGTGCCAGCAGTTATGGACCCGCGGGCACAGATACGCAGTATTTT